Listed below are T cell receptor beta chains from one sample, sequenced in a study of T cells in tuberculosis. Sequencing used immunoSEQ multiplex PCR; TCRdb keeps in-frame clones, though not all of them. The table records more than 35,000 clones, about 93% of them present only once. What was sequenced was PBMCs. Receptors originate from a donor aged 10-29 years with latent tuberculosis or without tuberculosis infection. The CDR3 runs from the conserved cysteine through the conserved F or W.

>TRBV14|TRBJ2-3
CASSHQGALADTQYF
>TRBV5-8|TRBJ1-5
CASSPGTDSNQPQHF
>TRBV2|TRBJ1-3
CASVNPGGNTIYF
>TRBV19|TRBJ2-2
CASRQSNTGELFF
>TRBV19|TRBJ1-2
CASRRAGGARDGYTF
>TRBV10-1|TRBJ1-2
CATWTDYGYTF
>TRBV19|TRBJ2-7
CASGGPYEQYF
>TRBV2|TRBJ1-1
CASTQKNTEAFF
>TRBV4-2|TRBJ1-4
CASSQENPGLNEKLFF
>TRBV5-6|TRBJ1-1
CASSLVSPEVNTEAFF
>TRBV2|TRBJ2-7
CASSERDRGYEQYF
>TRBV10-3|TRBJ1-2
CAISLQGDYGYTF
>TRBV5-6|TRBJ1-2
CASSLGYRTGGLGYGYTF
>TRBV19|TRBJ2-1
CASSITGLAGGSYNEQFF
>TRBV9|TRBJ2-7
CASSVGGQGYEQYF
>TRBV30|TRBJ2-2
CAGAGSGPGLRAGELFF
>TRBV6-5|TRBJ1-5
CASKPGQAQPQHF
>TRBV7-8|TRBJ1-5
CASSGGRDSNQPQHF
>TRBV14|TRBJ1-1
CASSRSGQNTEAFF
>TRBV11-2|TRBJ2-4
CASSLVRSGGSKNIQYF
>TRBV19|TRBJ2-7
CASSPGQGVLGEQYF